This T cell receptor beta chain comes out of a study of shared clonotypes between healthy human individuals. The wider study: A few men and a couple of women, aged 18 to 49, were donors. Study observations and caveats: Deeper or shallower sequencing was expected to change how clonotypes are shared among donors.

Assay used: immunoSEQ multiplex PCR; TCRdb lists only in-frame clones, some missing. The sample consists of about 450,000 clones, about 76% of them appearing once. Comment on this clone: The antigen remains undetermined.

The clonotype originates from a woman aged 40 to 50 in good health. Some clones in this sample may be carry-over from other donors' samples. The sequenced sample consisted of PBMCs.

CDR3 region: CASSFLVSGREEETQYF. The CDR3 nucleotides read TGTGCCAGCAGTTTTCTGGTTAGCGGGAGAGAAGAAGAGACCCAGTACTTC. V is TRBV27 and J is TRBJ2-5; 9 positions match TRBD2. The CDR3 is 17 residues long. Germline loops: CDR1 MNHEY, CDR2 SMNVEV (reference sequence). V lost 3 bases and J lost 3; bases outside the gene matches: 11.